The rows below give T cell receptor beta chains drawn from one sample of a study of T cells after yellow fever vaccination. TCRdb independently ran MiXCR on the 5' RACE reads; one entry per CDR3 protein. This table has 250,000 to 300,000 distinct CDR3 sequences, about 5% appearing once. The sample in question was CD4+ T cells sorted from PBMCs, obtained on the day of the yellow fever booster vaccination. Receptor source: a man aged 18 to 29 who received the YFV17D yellow fever vaccine. Each CDR3 is given with its conserved first and last residue. Fields, in order: J gene, V gene, D gene, clone size, CDR3 DNA, CDR3 protein. The D gene is left open where the match is weak. For some rows the clone size is stated as once, few or many, or as a class when expanded; others skip it.

TRBJ1-2	TRBV12-3/TRBV12-4	TRBD1	.	TGTGCCAGCTCCGTCGGACAGGGACACTATGGCTACACCTTC	CASSVGQGHYGYTF
TRBJ2-3	TRBV6-2/TRBV6-3	TRBD2	.	TGTGCCAGCAGGCCTCACAGCGGGGCTGTTGATACGCAGTATTTT	CASRPHSGAVDTQYF
TRBJ2-4	TRBV7-2	.	few	TGTGCCAGCAGCTTCAGGGTAGCCAAAAACATTCAGTACTTC	CASSFRVAKNIQYF
TRBJ2-3	TRBV5-1	.	few	TGCGCCACCCAGGGGCGAGCGGTGGGAGATACGCAGTATTTT	CATQGRAVGDTQYF
TRBJ2-5	TRBV5-1	.	many	TGCGCCAGCAGCTTCGGTCGCCCCGAGACCCAGTACTTC	CASSFGRPETQYF
TRBJ2-4	TRBV18	.	few	TGTGCCAGCTCGGAACCTTCTTTGGTGGCCAAAAACATTCAGTACTTC	CASSEPSLVAKNIQYF
TRBJ2-2	TRBV3-1	.	.	TGTGCCAGCAGCCAAGAAGTCGGGGCCGGGGAGCTGTTTTTT	CASSQEVGAGELFF
TRBJ2-3	TRBV6-6	TRBD1	.	TGTGCCAGCAGACTCGGACAGGGTGCAGATACGCAGTATTTT	CASRLGQGADTQYF
TRBJ1-2	TRBV6-6	.	.	TGTGCCAGCAGTTCGGTGGTTTTGGGGGGCTACACCTTC	CASSSVVLGGYTF
TRBJ2-3	TRBV5-4	TRBD2	few	TGTGCCAGCAGCAGCGCGGGGGCAGATACGCAGTATTTT	CASSSAGADTQYF
TRBJ2-2	TRBV2	TRBD1	few	TGTGCCAGCAGTCCCCAGGGGACAGCCGGGGAGCTGTTTTTT	CASSPQGTAGELFF
TRBJ1-1	TRBV7-9	.	.	TGTGCCAGCAGCTTAGAAAGGGAGGCCACTGAAGCTTTCTTT	CASSLEREATEAFF
TRBJ1-5	TRBV3-1	.	few	TGTGCCAGCAGCCAAGCGGCGGCAGCACATCAGCCCCAGCATTTT	CASSQAAAAHQPQHF
TRBJ1-4	TRBV5-1	TRBD1	.	TGCGCCAGCAGGACAGGGCTGGCGGAAAAACTGTTTTTT	CASRTGLAEKLFF
TRBJ1-1	TRBV12-3/TRBV12-4	.	few	TGTGCCAGCAGTCCGGAGAGGGGCACTGAAGCTTTCTTT	CASSPERGTEAFF
TRBJ1-5	TRBV24-1	.	.	TGTGCCACCAGCGAAACAGGAGCTGAGAAGCCCCAGCATTTT	CATSETGAEKPQHF
TRBJ2-2	TRBV7-9	TRBD2	.	TGTGCCAGCAGCCCAACCAGAGGACTAGCGGTAACCGGGGAGCTGTTTTTT	CASSPTRGLAVTGELFF
TRBJ1-5	TRBV9	.	.	TGTGCCAGCAGCGTAGCTTCGGACCACAATCAGCCCCAGCATTTT	CASSVASDHNQPQHF
TRBJ2-3	TRBV20-1	.	.	TGCAGTGCTAGAGATCCCCAGGCAGATACGCAGTATTTT	CSARDPQADTQYF
TRBJ2-3	TRBV29-1	.	.	TGCAGCGTTGATCTATATACGCAGTATTTT	CSVDLYTQYF
TRBJ2-7	TRBV12-3/TRBV12-4	.	few	TGTGCCAGCAGTTCGCGACAGTTCTACGAGCAGTACTTC	CASSSRQFYEQYF
TRBJ2-7	TRBV6-2/TRBV6-3	TRBD2	few	TGTGCCAGCAGTTACGCCAAGCGGGGGCGCGCCTACGAGCAGTACTTC	CASSYAKRGRAYEQYF
TRBJ2-2	TRBV5-1	.	many	TGCGCCAGCAGCCCCACGGTTTCAGCGAACACCGGGGAGCTGTTTTTT	CASSPTVSANTGELFF
TRBJ2-1	TRBV19	.	once	TGTGCCAGTAGTATAAGCAAACTTCTTGAGCAGTTCTTC	CASSISKLLEQFF
TRBJ1-1	TRBV7-9	.	many	TGTGCCAGCAGCTTACAGGTTGGCACTGAAGCTTTCTTT	CASSLQVGTEAFF
TRBJ2-3	TRBV12-3/TRBV12-4	TRBD1	.	TGTGCCAGCAGTCGACAGGGGCACCGAGATACGCAGTATTTT	CASSRQGHRDTQYF
TRBJ1-2	TRBV7-2	TRBD1	.	TGTGCCAGCAGCCCCTTCCGACAGGGGGATGGCTACACCTTC	CASSPFRQGDGYTF
TRBJ1-6	TRBV7-6	.	many	TGTGCCAGCAGCCTTTTCTCAGGGGCAGATTCACCCCTCCACTTT	CASSLFSGADSPLHF